This TCR beta chain was recorded in a study of T-cell memory formation after mild COVID-19. The CDR3 has 11 residues. Trimming removed 1 base at V and 7 bases at J, with 7 bases between. CDR1 GTSNPN and CDR2 SVGIG come from the germline V gene (reference sequence). TCRdb analysed the 5' RACE reads with MiXCR anew, one entry per CDR3 protein. The sample records 150,000 to 200,000 distinct CDR3 sequences, 11% being singletons. This receptor was obtained from a young man who had mild COVID-19 (a few samples of this study predate the infection). Cell type and time point are not known. Sequenced sample: PBMCs or a T cell subset sorted from them (not recorded which). V gene TRBV30 combines with J gene TRBJ2-5; the D gene could be TRBD1 or TRBD2 (5 bases each). The CDR3 loop reads CAWSGGATQYF. CDR3 in DNA: TGTGCCTGGAGTGGAGGGGCGACCCAGTACTTC.